What follows are 10 T cell receptor beta chains derived from one specimen sequenced in a study of cytomegalovirus exposure and HLA in healthy donors. The PCR was carried out with 60 Vbeta primers and 13 Jbeta primers. Data came from immunoSEQ multiplex PCR; TCRdb stores just in-frame clones and leaves some out. The sample shows 150,000 to 200,000 clones, approximately 84% of them seen only once. Sequenced sample: PBMCs. The receptors stem from a man aged 50 to 60 in good health and CMV-seronegative.

The chain couples TRBV18 to TRBJ2-1, with D possibly being TRBD1 (6 bases). Trimming removed 6 bases at V and 2 bases at J, with 14 bases between. CDR1 and CDR2 from the germline V gene are KGHSH and LQKENI. CDR3 length equals 15 residues. CDR3 sequence reads: CASSPRDTTYNEQFF. CDR3 sequence (DNA): TGTGCCAGCTCTCCCCGGGACACCACCTACAATGAGCAGTTCTTC.

This chain joins TRBV11-3 and TRBJ2-1, with 8 bases that match TRBD2. Trimming cost V 1 base and J 8 bases; bases outside gene matches: 4. This CDR3 is built from 14 residues. Per germline, CDR1 SGHNT and CDR2 YENEEA. CDR3 DNA sequence: TGTGCCAGCAGCTTAGCGGGGGGGAGGGATGAGCAGTTCTTC. This sequence encodes CASSLAGGRDEQFF.

The V call is TRBV5-6, the J call TRBJ2-7, with a tentative D call TRBD1 (5 bases). The V and J ends lost 4 bases and 3 bases respectively, with 20 bases between them. Germline V gene lookup returns CDR1 SGHDT and CDR2 YYEEEE. CDR3 size: 16 residues. The CDR3 bases are TGTGCCAGCAGCGTGCTATCAGGGTCTGTCGTCTACGAGCAGTACTTC. It translates to CASSVLSGSVVYEQYF.

The gene calls are TRBV6-1 and TRBJ2-5, with 9 bases matching TRBD2. CDR1 is MNHNS, CDR2 SASEGT, per germline. J gave up 5 bases and V 6 bases, and 7 bases lay outside the gene matches. This CDR3 comprises 14 residues. In DNA form, the CDR3 reads TGTGCCAGCAGAGCCAGCGGGGGGCGGGAGACCCAGTACTTC. This codes for CASRASGGRETQYF.

The chain employs TRBV10-3 and TRBJ1-1; D may be TRBD1 (5 bases). Germline assignment: CDR1 ENHRY and CDR2 SYGVKD. V was shortened by 11 bases and J by 1 base, with 20 bases between the two germline ends. The CDR3 is made up of 15 amino acids. The chain's CDR3 is CASLIGGTGNTEAFF. The DNA of the CDR3 is TGTGCCTCCTTAATCGGGGGAACAGGGAACACTGAAGCTTTCTTT.

The chain links TRBV5-6 to TRBJ2-7, with no clear D. Between the trimmed V and J ends, which lost 3 bases and 7 bases, there was a span of 11 bases. The CDR3 is 12 residues long. Germline values: CDR1 SGHDT, CDR2 YYEEEE. The chain's CDR3 is CASSYTSTEQYF. CDR3 bases: TGTGCCAGCAGCTATACAAGTACGGAGCAGTACTTC.

The V gene is TRBV7-2, the J gene TRBJ1-1; D may be TRBD1 (5 bases). Germline CDR1 reads SGHTA; CDR2 reads FQGNSA. V gave up 5 bases and J gave up 7 bases, with 14 bases separating them. The CDR3 is 13 amino acids. The CDR3 loop is CASSLGHSSEAFF. CDR3 nucleotide sequence: TGTGCCAGCAGCCTTGGACACAGTAGTGAAGCTTTCTTT.

V is TRBV29-1 and J is TRBJ2-1; no clear D gene. Germline CDR1 SQVTM, CDR2 ANQGSEA. Between the trimmed V and J ends, which lost 4 bases and 0 bases, there was a span of 7 bases. CDR3 size: 13 residues. CDR3 in amino acids: CSVGAVSYNEQFF. DNA of the CDR3: TGCAGCGTTGGTGCGGTCTCCTACAATGAGCAGTTCTTC.

This clone was seen just once. V usage is TRBV5-4 and J usage is TRBJ2-5; unclear D gene. The J call may be mistaken, given a closer DNA end match to TRBJ2-7. CDR1 is SGHNT and CDR2 is YYREEE in the germline V gene (reference sequence). CDR3 length: 14 residues. The CDR3 spells CASSLTHGSYEQYF. CDR3 nucleotides: TGTGCCAGCAGCTTAACCCATGGTTCCTACGAGCAGTACTTC.

The chain has TRBV19 and TRBJ2-5; D uncertain. CDR1 and CDR2 from the germline V gene are LNHDA and SQIVND (reference sequence). CDR3 size: 13 residues. The V gene lost 5 bases and the J gene lost 2 bases, with 9 bases spanning the gap. CDR3 nucleotide sequence: TGTGCCAGTAGTCGAGCATTTCAAGAGACCCAGTACTTC. Amino acids: CASSRAFQETQYF. Variable domain in full (rest from reference TRBV19 and TRBJ2-5): DGGITQSPKYLFRKEGQNVTLSCEQNLNHDAMYWYRQDPGQGLRLIYYSQIVNDFQKGDIAEGYSVSREKKESFPLTVTSAQKNPTAFYLCASSRAFQETQYFGPGTRLLVL.